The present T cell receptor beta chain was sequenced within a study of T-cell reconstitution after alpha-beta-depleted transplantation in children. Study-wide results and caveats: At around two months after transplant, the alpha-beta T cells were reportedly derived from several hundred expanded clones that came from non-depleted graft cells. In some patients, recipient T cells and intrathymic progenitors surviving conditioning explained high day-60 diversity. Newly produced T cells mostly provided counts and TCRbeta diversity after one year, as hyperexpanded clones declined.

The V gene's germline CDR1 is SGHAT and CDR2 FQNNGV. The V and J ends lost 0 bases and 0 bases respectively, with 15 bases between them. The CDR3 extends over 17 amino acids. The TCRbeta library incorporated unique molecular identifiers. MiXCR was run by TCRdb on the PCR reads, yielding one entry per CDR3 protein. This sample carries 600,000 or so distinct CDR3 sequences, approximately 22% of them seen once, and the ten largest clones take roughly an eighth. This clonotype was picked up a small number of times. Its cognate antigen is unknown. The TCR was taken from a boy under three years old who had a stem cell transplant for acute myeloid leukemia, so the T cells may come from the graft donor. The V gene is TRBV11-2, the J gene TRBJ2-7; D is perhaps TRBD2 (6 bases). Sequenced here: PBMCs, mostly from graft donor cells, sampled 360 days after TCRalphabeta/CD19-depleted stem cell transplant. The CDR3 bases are TGTGCCAGCAGCTTAGATACGGGGGATGTGGGCTCCTACGAGCAGTACTTC. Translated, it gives CASSLDTGDVGSYEQYF.